The 13 T cell receptor beta chains below were found in one sample sequenced in a study of blood T cells in healthy people across ages. Next came a second PCR, run for about 6 to 12 cycles, which used a sample-barcoded 5' primer along with a J-beta primer mix. TCRdb called the 5' RACE reads again in MiXCR, with one record for every CDR3 protein. The repertoire includes 1,500,000 or so distinct CDR3 sequences, approximately 60% of them detected once, and more than 6% sits in the top ten. The sequencing sample was made of blood. The receptors originated from a man aged 18-30 years in good health.

The rearrangement links TRBV15 to TRBJ2-2; D ambiguous. CDR1 and CDR2 from the germline V gene are LNHNV and YYDKDF (reference sequence). This CDR3 is 14 amino acids long. The V and J ends lost 2 bases and 8 bases respectively, with 12 bases between them. As DNA, the CDR3 is TGTGCCACCAGCAGAAACCTGCCGTTTGGGGAGCTGTTTTTT. Translating it yields CATSRNLPFGELFF.

The J gene is TRBJ2-1, the V gene TRBV2; 11 nucleotides match TRBD2. This CDR3 has 17 amino acids. With 0 bases clipped from V and 5 bases from J, the junction kept 6 bases outside the gene matches. CDR1 SNHLY and CDR2 FYNNEI come from the germline V gene. The CDR3 sequence: CASSEASSGRAHNEQFF. The CDR3 bases are TGTGCCAGCAGTGAAGCAAGTAGCGGGAGGGCGCACAATGAGCAGTTCTTC.

The chain employs TRBV27 and TRBJ2-3, with no clear D. This CDR3 has 11 residues. CDR1 is MNHEY, CDR2 SMNVEV, per germline (reference sequence). Trimming shortened V by 4 bases and J by 10 bases, and 9 bases separated the two germline ends. CDR3 loop: CASSSRDAQYF. The CDR3, as DNA: TGTGCCAGCAGTTCAAGGGATGCGCAGTATTTT.

As regards this clonotype: The junction departs from the called germline gene at one end, perhaps through a read error. J is TRBJ2-5 and V is TRBV6-2 or TRBV6-3; possibly TRBD2 for D (5 bases). There are 16 residues in the CDR3. Germline CDR1 is MNHEY and CDR2 is SVGEGT. CDR3 protein: CACSYRSNRGKETQYF. The CDR3 bases are TGTGCCTGCAGTTACCGATCGAACCGGGGAAAAGAGACCCAGTACTTC.

The DNA of the CDR3 is TGTGCCAGCAGTTATGGTCCAGCCGGGGGCTCGTTAGGATATGGCTACACCTTC. As protein: CASSYGPAGGSLGYGYTF. The V and J genes are TRBV6-5 and TRBJ1-2; weak D call: TRBD1 (6 bases). The CDR3 consists of 18 residues. The germline gives CDR1 MNHEY, CDR2 SVGAGI. The V end was cut by 3 bases, the J end by 5 bases, with 25 bases between.

V gene TRBV6-6 combines with J gene TRBJ2-5; TRBD1 agrees at 9 bases. The CDR3 spans 15 residues. The ends lost 2 bases at V and 1 base at J; junction bases unmatched: 2. Germline V gene sequence: CDR1 MNHNY, CDR2 SVGAGI (reference sequence). The CDR3 spells CASSYRDRAQETQYF. The CDR3 nucleotides are TGTGCCAGCAGTTACCGGGACAGGGCCCAAGAGACCCAGTACTTC.

The V call is TRBV6-2 or TRBV6-3, the J call TRBJ2-7, with D perhaps given as TRBD1 or TRBD2 (5 bases each). This CDR3 region has 17 residues. V was pared by 4 bases and J by 2 bases, with 21 bases between. Looked up from germline, CDR1 is MNHEY and CDR2 is SVGEGT. The CDR3 spells CASSSPQGRTITYEQYF. The DNA of the CDR3 is TGTGCCAGCAGTTCACCCCAGGGACGGACCATTACCTACGAGCAGTACTTC.

CDR3 sequence (DNA): TGCGCCAGCAGCCACTCCGGGACTAGAACCGACGAGCAGTACTTC. This gives the protein CASSHSGTRTDEQYF. The chain employs TRBV4-1 and TRBJ2-7; the match to TRBD2 covers 8 bases. Germline V gene sequence: CDR1 MGHRA, CDR2 YSYEKL. The CDR3 is 15 amino acids. Unmatched junction bases numbered 9, after V lost 3 bases and J lost 5 bases.

The chain recombines TRBV10-1 with TRBJ1-2; possibly TRBD1 for D (6 bases). CDR3 length: 12 residues. V lost 9 bases, J lost 9 bases, and 17 bases lay in between. The germline gives CDR1 WNHNN, CDR2 SYGVQD (reference sequence). CDR3 sequence: CASPGQIMSYTF. The DNA for the CDR3 is TGCGCCAGTCCGGGACAAATTATGAGCTACACCTTC.

On this clonotype: A junction end diverges from the germline sequence, so it may reflect a read error. The chain is built from TRBV10-1 and TRBJ2-5; no clear D gene. Near its end, the DNA agrees better with TRBJ2-7, so the J call may be wrong. Germline loops: CDR1 WNHNN, CDR2 SYGVQD (reference sequence). This CDR3 region has 13 residues. CDR3 sequence: CASKVPNGYEQYF. The CDR3 DNA reads TGCGCTAGCAAGGTCCCCAACGGGTACGAGCAGTACTTC.

The sample holds a few counts of this clonotype. The V and J genes are TRBV4-2 and TRBJ2-1, with 9 bases that match TRBD2. Unmatched junction bases numbered 9, after V lost 2 bases and J lost 1 base. CDR3 length: 18 residues. The V gene's germline CDR1 is LGHNA and CDR2 YNFKEQ. The CDR3 reads CASSQTGGGALSYNEQFF. The CDR3 DNA is TGTGCCAGCAGCCAAACTGGCGGGGGGGCCTTATCCTACAATGAGCAGTTCTTC.

The rearrangement uses TRBV12-3 or TRBV12-4 and TRBJ2-1; the match to TRBD2 covers 8 bases. The CDR3 runs 16 residues. The V and J ends lost 3 bases and 3 bases, in that order; junction bases with no gene match: 7. The chain's CDR3 is CASSLPFAGGYNEQFF. The CDR3 region has the DNA TGTGCCAGCAGTTTGCCCTTTGCGGGAGGCTACAATGAGCAGTTCTTC.

In DNA form, the CDR3 reads TGCAGTGCTAGGCCCTGGGACAGGGGAGACTACGAGCAGTACTTC. Translation: CSARPWDRGDYEQYF. V and J are TRBV20-1 and TRBJ2-7, with TRBD1 identical over 10 bases. The CDR3 is 15 amino acids. CDR1 and CDR2 (germline): DFQATT, SNEGSKA (reference sequence). The V and J ends lost 3 bases and 3 bases, in that order; junction bases with no gene match: 8.